Shown below are 18 T cell receptor beta chains from a single sample sequenced in a study of OX40 agonist ivuxolimab in advanced cancers. The library came from the immunoSEQ multiplex PCR assay. TCRdb stores this immuneACCESS table with in-frame sequences only. Part of the clones is absent; in the studies checked, under half of the shortfall reflects unresolved V genes, and no reason is known for the rest. Recorded for this sample are 70,000 or so clones; roughly 90% of them occurred a single time. More than 9% of the sample rests with the top ten. The source was CD4+ or CD8+ T cells sorted from blood, collected in a trial of the OX40 agonist ivuxolimab. These receptors were collected from an adult with an advanced solid tumor such as melanoma, head and neck, liver or kidney cancer.

This clone was seen a handful of times. The V call is TRBV7-9, the J call TRBJ2-5; D may be TRBD2 (5 bases). Germline V gene lookup returns CDR1 SEHNR and CDR2 FQNEAQ (reference sequence). Trimming cost V 6 bases and J 5 bases, with 13 bases left between them. This CDR3 has 13 amino acids. Here the CDR3 DNA reads TGTGCCAGCAGGGCAGCGGTCCTGGAGACCCAGTACTTC. This codes for CASRAAVLETQYF. Variable domain in full (rest from reference TRBV7-9 and TRBJ2-5): DTGVSQNPRHKITKRGQNVTFRCDPISEHNRLYWYRQTLGQGPEFLTYFQNEAQLEKSRLLSDRFSAERPKGSFSTLEIQRTEQGDSAMYLCASRAAVLETQYFGPGTRLLVL.

The V gene is TRBV6-1, the J gene TRBJ2-7; perhaps D is TRBD1 or TRBD2 (6 bases each). Germline assignment: CDR1 MNHNS and CDR2 SASEGT. Trimming removed 1 base from V and 0 bases from J, with 10 bases in between. The length of the CDR3 is 15 residues. The CDR3, as DNA: TGTGCCAGCAGTGAAGGGGGGGCTGGCTCCTACGAGCAGTACTTC. It codes for CASSEGGAGSYEQYF.

The chain has TRBV19 and TRBJ2-7, with 14 nucleotides matching TRBD2. Trimming took 9 bases from V and 4 from J; bases not matched to a gene: 8. Germline V gene lookup returns CDR1 LNHDA and CDR2 SQIVND (reference sequence). The CDR3 has 15 residues. This CDR3 reads CASKTGTSGSYEQYF. As DNA, the CDR3 is TGTGCCAGCAAGACTGGGACTAGCGGGAGTTACGAGCAGTACTTC.

The rearrangement links TRBV5-5 to TRBJ1-1, with D maybe TRBD1 (5 bases). The ends were cut back, 0 bases at V and 4 bases at J, with 10 bases in the middle. Germline-derived CDR1 and CDR2 are SGHKS and YYEKEE (reference sequence). The CDR3 runs 14 residues. CDR3 sequence: CASSLAGRGTEAFF. CDR3 sequence (DNA): TGTGCCAGCAGCTTGGCGGGGCGAGGCACTGAAGCTTTCTTT.

The genes are TRBV7-9 and TRBJ2-5; D is ambiguous. The CDR3 sequence is 12 residues long. V gave up 6 bases and J gave up 0 bases, with 5 bases separating them. The germline CDR1 and CDR2 sequences are SEHNR and FQNEAQ (reference sequence). In DNA, the CDR3 is TGTGCCAGCAGTCGGGACCAAGAGACCCAGTACTTC. It translates to CASSRDQETQYF.

The chain joins TRBV28 to TRBJ1-5, with a weak D call TRBD1 (5 bases). The CDR3 covers 15 residues. The germline gives CDR1 MDHEN, CDR2 SYDVKM. Trimming removed 3 bases from V and 7 bases from J, with 16 bases in between. The CDR3 DNA sequence: TGTGCCAGCAGTTTTCTCCGGGGGGACGGGCAGCCCCAGCATTTT. Translation gives CASSFLRGDGQPQHF.

This chain connects TRBV5-4 to TRBJ2-2; D is possibly TRBD2 (5 bases). In germline, CDR1 is SGHNT, CDR2 YYREEE (reference sequence). V was trimmed by 1 base and J by 6 bases, leaving 10 bases between them. The CDR3 extends over 14 amino acids. The CDR3 is CASSLPGMAGELFF. CDR3 DNA: TGTGCCAGCAGCTTGCCGGGGATGGCCGGGGAGCTGTTTTTT.

The rearrangement uses TRBV18 and TRBJ2-7; D is possibly TRBD2 (5 bases). Trimming shortened V by 5 bases and J by 4 bases, and 12 bases separated the two germline ends. The germline V gene encodes CDR1 KGHSH and CDR2 LQKENI. This CDR3 has 13 amino acids. This CDR3 is CASSTGISYEQYF. For the CDR3, the DNA is TGTGCCAGCTCAACGGGGATCTCGTACGAGCAGTACTTC.

The gene calls are TRBV7-6 and TRBJ2-5; tentatively, D is TRBD1 or TRBD2 (5 bases each). Germline V gene sequence: CDR1 SGHVS, CDR2 FNYEAQ. V lost 5 bases, J lost 4 bases, and 14 bases lay in between. This CDR3 is 14 amino acids long. The chain's CDR3 is CASSGGEMLETQYF. In DNA form, the CDR3 reads TGTGCCAGCAGCGGGGGAGAGATGTTAGAGACCCAGTACTTC.

This rearrangement joins TRBV7-6 to TRBJ2-7; the D gene is possibly TRBD1 (6 bases). Germline V gene sequence: CDR1 SGHVS, CDR2 FNYEAQ. V lost 1 base and J 6 bases, leaving 13 bases between the germline ends. The CDR3 sequence is 14 residues long. CDR3: CASSLVGRGGEQYF. Written as DNA, the CDR3 is TGTGCCAGCAGCTTAGTTGGGAGAGGGGGCGAGCAGTACTTC.

The CDR3: CASSETPGPSGANVLTF. CDR3 nucleotides: TGTGCCAGCAGTGAGACACCGGGACCTTCTGGGGCCAACGTCCTGACTTTC. The rearrangement links TRBV6-1 to TRBJ2-6; either TRBD1 or TRBD2 may fit D (5 bases each). Germline CDR1 is MNHNS and CDR2 is SASEGT. V lost 3 bases to trimming and J lost 1 base, with 13 bases between them. This CDR3 has 17 amino acids.

This chain uses TRBV9 with TRBJ2-3; D uncertain. Germline V gene lookup returns CDR1 SGDLS and CDR2 YYNGEE. Trimming pared 4 bases from V and 4 bases from J, leaving 13 bases between. CDR3 size: 14 residues. DNA of the CDR3: TGTGCCAGCAGCCAAGGTGGTGGCGCAGATACGCAGTATTTT. It specifies CASSQGGGADTQYF.

The chain carries TRBV9 and TRBJ2-3, with 9 bases matching TRBD2. The CDR3 extends over 14 amino acids. Germline-derived CDR1 and CDR2 are SGDLS and YYNGEE. V lost 4 bases, J lost 6 bases, and 6 bases stayed unmatched. CDR3 amino acids: CASSTRSGGDTQYF. As DNA, the CDR3 is TGTGCCAGCAGCACCCGCAGCGGGGGGGATACGCAGTATTTT. The entire variable domain, with the rest obtained from reference TRBV9 and TRBJ2-3, is as follows: DSGVTQTPKHLITATGQRVTLRCSPRSGDLSVYWYQQSLDQGLQFLIQYYNGEERAKGNILERFSAQQFPDLHSELNLSSLELGDSALYFCASSTRSGGDTQYFGPGTRLTVL.

In its sample, this clone was seen once. The chain carries TRBV7-3 and TRBJ2-3, with D perhaps being TRBD1 or TRBD2 (5 bases each). Germline assignment: CDR1 SGHTA and CDR2 FQGTGA. V was cut by 3 bases and J by 6 bases, with 7 bases left in between. The CDR3 spans 12 residues. CDR3 residues: CASSFGDDTQYF. CDR3 DNA: TGTGCCAGCAGCTTTGGGGACGATACGCAGTATTTT.

This clone was seen a single time. The chain is built from TRBV9 and TRBJ1-1, with D possibly being TRBD1 (6 bases). Trimming took 1 base from V and 4 from J, leaving 11 bases between them. Per germline, CDR1 SGDLS and CDR2 YYNGEE. This CDR3 comprises 14 residues. CDR3 sequence reads: CASSVMDSGTEAFF. Written as DNA, the CDR3 is TGTGCCAGCAGCGTAATGGACAGCGGCACTGAAGCTTTCTTT.

The rearrangement uses TRBV5-4 and TRBJ1-4, with a possible D match to TRBD1 (6 bases). The ends were cut back, 4 bases at V and 2 bases at J, with 12 bases in the middle. CDR1 SGHNT and CDR2 YYREEE come from the germline V gene (reference sequence). The CDR3 runs to 15 residues. Here the CDR3 reads CASSPRGGTNEKLFF. CDR3 DNA: TGTGCCAGCAGCCCCCGAGGGGGGACTAATGAAAAACTGTTTTTT.

The rearrangement uses TRBV19 and TRBJ2-7, with TRBD1 as a possible D gene (5 bases). The germline V gene encodes CDR1 LNHDA and CDR2 SQIVND (reference sequence). This CDR3 contains 13 residues. Deletions cut 3 bases from V and 5 bases from J, with 11 bases between. The CDR3 is CASSILSGNEQYF. The CDR3 DNA sequence: TGTGCCAGTAGTATTCTGTCAGGGAACGAGCAGTACTTC.

The chain recombines TRBV9 with TRBJ2-7; perhaps D is TRBD1 or TRBD2 (5 bases each). This CDR3 has 14 residues. V was trimmed by 4 bases and J by 4 bases, leaving 15 bases between them. In germline, CDR1 is SGDLS, CDR2 YYNGEE. CDR3 protein: CASSPRDLLYEQYF. CDR3 in DNA: TGTGCCAGCAGCCCCCGGGACCTCCTATACGAGCAGTACTTC.